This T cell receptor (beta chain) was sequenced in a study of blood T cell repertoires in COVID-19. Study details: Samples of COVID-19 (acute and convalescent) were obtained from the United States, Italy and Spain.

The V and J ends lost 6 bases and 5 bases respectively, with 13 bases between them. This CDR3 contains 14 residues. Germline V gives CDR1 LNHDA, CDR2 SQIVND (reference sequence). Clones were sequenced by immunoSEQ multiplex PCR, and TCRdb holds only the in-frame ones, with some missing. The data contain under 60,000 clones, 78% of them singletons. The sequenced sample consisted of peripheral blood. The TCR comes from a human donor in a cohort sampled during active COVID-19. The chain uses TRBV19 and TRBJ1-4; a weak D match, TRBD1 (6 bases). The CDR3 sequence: CASRSQGRNEKLFF. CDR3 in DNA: TGTGCCAGTAGGAGTCAGGGGAGAAATGAAAAACTGTTTTTT.